Given below is one T cell receptor beta chain in context. What it recognizes is unknown. The data derive from a study of cytomegalovirus exposure and HLA in healthy donors. General study results and limits: As confirmed in vitro, a few CMV-associated chains were specific for CMV antigens. The authors enumerated 150 to 200 TCR beta chains as linked to cytomegalovirus.

Generated by immunoSEQ multiplex PCR, the TCRdb table keeps only in-frame clones and is missing some. The sample lists approximately 300,000 clones, more than 80% occurring once. Germline V gene lookup returns CDR1 SEHNR and CDR2 FQNEAQ (reference sequence). This CDR3 has 15 residues. With V trimmed by 6 bases and J by 5 bases, 9 bases remained unmatched. This TCR was recovered from a woman aged 18 to 35 in good health and CMV-seronegative. The gene calls are TRBV7-9 and TRBJ1-1; 10 positions match TRBD1. Input material: PBMCs. CDR3 residues: CASRESGQGWTEAFF. The CDR3 DNA reads TGTGCCAGCAGGGAGTCGGGACAGGGGTGGACTGAAGCTTTCTTT.